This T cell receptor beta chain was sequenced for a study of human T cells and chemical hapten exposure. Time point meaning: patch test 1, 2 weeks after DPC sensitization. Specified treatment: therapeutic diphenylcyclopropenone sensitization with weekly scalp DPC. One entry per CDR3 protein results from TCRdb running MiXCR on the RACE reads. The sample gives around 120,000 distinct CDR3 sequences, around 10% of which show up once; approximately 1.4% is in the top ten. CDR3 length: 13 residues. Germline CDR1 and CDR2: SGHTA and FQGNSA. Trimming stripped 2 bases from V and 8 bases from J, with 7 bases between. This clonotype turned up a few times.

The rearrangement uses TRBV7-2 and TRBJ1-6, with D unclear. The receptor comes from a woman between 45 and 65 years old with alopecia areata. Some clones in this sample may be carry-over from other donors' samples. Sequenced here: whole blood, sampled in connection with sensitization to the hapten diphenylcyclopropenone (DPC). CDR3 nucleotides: TGTGCCAGCAGCTTACCAGGTCATTCACCCCTCCACTTT. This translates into CASSLPGHSPLHF.